The rows below give T cell receptor beta chains drawn from one sample of a study of cytomegalovirus exposure and HLA in healthy donors. Profiled with immunoSEQ multiplex PCR; TCRdb holds only in-frame clones, not every one. This table has under 200,000 clones, 79% appearing once. Source material: PBMCs. The receptors stem from a woman in her twenties or thirties in good health and CMV-seropositive. The CDR3 runs from the conserved cysteine through the conserved F or W. A D gene is named only where the DNA matches it firmly. Some rows have no size entry. The others give once, few or many, or a class for an expanded clone.

abundance | j_gene | v_gene | d_gene | CDR3nt | CDR3aa
- | TRBJ2-5 | TRBV10-3 | TRBD2 | TGTGCCATCAGCCGGGGGTCCAGCGGGGGGTCGGAGACCCAGTACTTC | CAISRGSSGGSETQYF
few | TRBJ1-4 | TRBV15 | TRBD1 | TGTGCCACTACGGGACAGGCAAATGAAAAACTGTTTTTT | CATTGQANEKLFF
- | TRBJ2-7 | TRBV7-2 | TRBD1 | TGTGCCAGCAGCAGATCGCCAGGGGGCGAGCAGTACTTC | CASSRSPGGEQYF
- | TRBJ2-6 | TRBV7-9 | - | TGTGCCAGCAGCCAAACACCCTCTGGGGCCAACGTCCTGACTTTC | CASSQTPSGANVLTF
- | TRBJ2-2 | TRBV12-5 | - | TGTGCTAGTGGCCGGAGTTGGGAGGGGGAGCTGTTTTTT | CASGRSWEGELFF
- | TRBJ1-2 | TRBV13 | - | TGTGCCAGCAGCCAAGTCGGGGGTAACTATGGCTACACCTTC | CASSQVGGNYGYTF
- | TRBJ2-5 | TRBV6-1 | - | TGTGCCAGCACCGAGGGAACTAGCCGGGAGACCCAGTACTTC | CASTEGTSRETQYF
- | TRBJ2-3 | TRBV6-9 | - | TGTGCCAGCAGTTATGTCGCGCCAATGCCTACAGATACGCAGTATTTT | CASSYVAPMPTDTQYF
- | TRBJ2-1 | TRBV7-7 | - | TGTGCCAGCAGCTCTAATACGGGCAATGAGCAGTTCTTC | CASSSNTGNEQFF
- | TRBJ2-2 | TRBV7-9 | TRBD2 | TGTGCCAGCAGCGCTCTAGCGGGAGGGAACACCGGGGAGCTGTTTTTT | CASSALAGGNTGELFF
- | TRBJ2-7 | TRBV5-1 | TRBD1 | TGCGCCAGCAGCTCCACCCCCTGGGACAGGGGAATCTACGAGCAGTACTTC | CASSSTPWDRGIYEQYF
- | TRBJ2-7 | TRBV5-1 | - | TGCGCCAGCAGCTTGGCGACAGGAGGCGAGGAGCAGTACTTC | CASSLATGGEEQYF
few | TRBJ1-2 | TRBV21-1 | - | TGTGCCAGCAGCGTCCCGGGTAAAGGTGGCTACACCTTC | CASSVPGKGGYTF
few | TRBJ1-1 | TRBV4-1 | - | TGCGCCAGCAGCCGGGGAGCTGAAGCTTTCTTT | CASSRGAEAFF
once | TRBJ2-7 | TRBV7-9 | TRBD1 | TGTGCCAGCACCGATCCGACAGGGTTCAGGAGACAGTACTTC | CASTDPTGFRRQYF
- | TRBJ2-3 | TRBV25-1 | TRBD1 | TGTGCCAGCAGTATAGGGACAGCGACAGATACGCAGTATTTT | CASSIGTATDTQYF
- | TRBJ2-3 | TRBV18 | TRBD2 | TGTGCCAGCTCACCCTTCCGACTAGCGGGAGAATTGAGCGGTACGCAGTATTTT | CASSPFRLAGELSGTQYF
few | TRBJ2-1 | TRBV14 | - | TGTGCCAGCAGCACCCGGAGGAATGAGCAGTTCTTC | CASSTRRNEQFF
- | TRBJ1-3 | TRBV6-1 | TRBD1 | TGTGCCAGCAGTTTAAAGGGACAGAGAAACACCATATATTTT | CASSLKGQRNTIYF
- | TRBJ1-1 | TRBV11-2 | - | TGTGCCAGCAGGCGGGGAGGAGACACTGAAGCTTTCTTT | CASRRGGDTEAFF
- | TRBJ2-5 | TRBV6-5 | - | TGTGCCAGCAGTTACTCCCTGGCAAGTCGAGAGACCCAGTACTTC | CASSYSLASRETQYF
- | TRBJ1-1 | TRBV7-2 | TRBD1 | TGTGCCAGCAGCTCACAGGGGGTGTTGAACACTGAAGCTTTCTTT | CASSSQGVLNTEAFF
- | TRBJ2-7 | TRBV7-2 | TRBD2 | TGTGCCAGCAGCTTAGAACCTAGCGGGAGATACGAGCAGTACTTC | CASSLEPSGRYEQYF
- | TRBJ1-2 | TRBV25-1 | TRBD1 | TGTGCCAGCATGGAGGGGGCGGATGGCTACACCTTC | CASMEGADGYTF
once | TRBJ2-4 | TRBV5-1 | - | TGCGCCAGCAGCAAAGGACAGTTGAAAAACATTCAGTACTTC | CASSKGQLKNIQYF
few | TRBJ1-5 | TRBV18 | - | TGTGCCAGCTCACCGGGTGAGTGGGGCGATAGTCAGCCCCAGCATTTT | CASSPGEWGDSQPQHF
- | TRBJ2-7 | TRBV10-2 | TRBD1 | TGCGCCAGCAGGGGGACAGGGGGAGAGCAGTACTTC | CASRGTGGEQYF
- | TRBJ2-7 | TRBV23-1 | TRBD1 | TGCGCCAGCAGTCATGGGACAGTGTTCGAGCAGTACTTC | CASSHGTVFEQYF
- | TRBJ2-3 | TRBV23-1 | TRBD1 | TGCGCCAGCACCAACAGATCGGACAGGCGCACAGATACGCAGTATTTT | CASTNRSDRRTDTQYF
- | TRBJ1-6 | TRBV11-2 | - | TGTGCCAGCAGCTTGGTCCGGGGGGCGATGGGTAATTCACCCCTCCACTTT | CASSLVRGAMGNSPLHF
- | TRBJ2-5 | TRBV5-1 | TRBD2 | TGCGCCAGCAGCTGGATGACTAGCGGGGAAGAGACCCAGTACTTC | CASSWMTSGEETQYF
- | TRBJ1-6 | TRBV11-2 | - | TGTGCCAGCAGCTTAGGTAGCGAAGAACCCCTCCACTTT | CASSLGSEEPLHF
- | TRBJ2-4 | TRBV7-9 | - | TGTGCCAGCAGCTTAGATTCAGTAGCCAAAAACATTCAGTACTTC | CASSLDSVAKNIQYF
- | TRBJ2-3 | TRBV7-2 | - | TGTGCCAGCAACCAACCGGGGGTCCATACGCAGTATTTT | CASNQPGVHTQYF
- | TRBJ1-3 | TRBV7-8 | - | TGTGCCAGCAGCCACACAGGCTCTGGAAACACCATATATTTT | CASSHTGSGNTIYF
- | TRBJ1-5 | TRBV5-5 | - | TGTGCCAGCAGCCCTGCGCGCGGCCAGCCCCAGCATTTT | CASSPARGQPQHF
- | TRBJ1-2 | TRBV6-1 | - | TGTGCCAGCAGTGAAAGGGCAGCCTTTAGGGGCAACTATGGCTACACCTTC | CASSERAAFRGNYGYTF
- | TRBJ2-1 | TRBV5-6 | - | TGTGCCAGCAGCTTGGCCGGGATGGGAACTGAGCAGTTCTTC | CASSLAGMGTEQFF
few | TRBJ1-2 | TRBV5-4 | - | TGTGCCAGCAGCCTTGCCCAGGTTGATGGCTACACCTTC | CASSLAQVDGYTF
few | TRBJ1-1 | TRBV6-5 | TRBD1 | TGTGCCAGCAGTCTAGGGACAGGGATGAACACTGAAGCTTTCTTT | CASSLGTGMNTEAFF
- | TRBJ1-4 | TRBV4-1 | TRBD1 | TGCGCCAGCAGCCAAGTCTCGGCCACAGGGGGGATTGGAACTAATGAAAAACTGTTTTTT | CASSQVSATGGIGTNEKLFF
- | TRBJ2-1 | TRBV6-5 | TRBD2 | TGTGCCATCAGGACTAGTGTTTACTCCTACAATGAGCAGTTCTTC | CAIRTSVYSYNEQFF
- | TRBJ2-7 | TRBV7-2 | - | TGTGCCAGCAGTTTGCGGCCCTACGAGCAGTACTTC | CASSLRPYEQYF